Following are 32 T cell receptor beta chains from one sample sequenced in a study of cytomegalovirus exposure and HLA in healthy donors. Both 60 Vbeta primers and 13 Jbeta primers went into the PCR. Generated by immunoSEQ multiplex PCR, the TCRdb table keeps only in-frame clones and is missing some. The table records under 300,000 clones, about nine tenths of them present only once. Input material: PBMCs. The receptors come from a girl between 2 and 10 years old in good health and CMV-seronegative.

CDR3 residues: CASSRIPGLAGGRGTGELFF. The CDR3 region has the DNA TGTGCCAGCAGTCGTATACCGGGACTAGCGGGAGGGCGTGGAACCGGGGAGCTGTTTTTT. V and J are TRBV27 and TRBJ2-2; the match to TRBD2 covers 16 bases. This CDR3 comprises 20 residues. The germline gives CDR1 MNHEY, CDR2 SMNVEV (reference sequence). The V segment lost 5 bases and the J segment 5 bases; nucleotides outside the gene matches: 14.

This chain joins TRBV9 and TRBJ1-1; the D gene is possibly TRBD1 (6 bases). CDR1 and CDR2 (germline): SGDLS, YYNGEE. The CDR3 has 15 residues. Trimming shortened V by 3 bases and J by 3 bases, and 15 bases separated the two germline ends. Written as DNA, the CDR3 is TGTGCCAGCAGCGCCTCTCAGGGGTTGGACACTGAAGCTTTCTTT. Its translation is CASSASQGLDTEAFF. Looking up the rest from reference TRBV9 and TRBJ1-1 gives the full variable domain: DSGVTQTPKHLITATGQRVTLRCSPRSGDLSVYWYQQSLDQGLQFLIQYYNGEERAKGNILERFSAQQFPDLHSELNLSSLELGDSALYFCASSASQGLDTEAFFGQGTRLTVV.

CDR3 loop: CASGTGFAYEQYF. CDR3 DNA sequence: TGTGCCAGCGGGACAGGGTTCGCCTACGAGCAGTACTTC. The chain has TRBV6-1 and TRBJ2-7; 9 positions agree with TRBD1. Germline V lookup: CDR1 MNHNS, CDR2 SASEGT. The CDR3 spans 13 residues. Trimming at V came to 8 bases and at J to 2 bases, leaving 4 bases not matched to a gene.

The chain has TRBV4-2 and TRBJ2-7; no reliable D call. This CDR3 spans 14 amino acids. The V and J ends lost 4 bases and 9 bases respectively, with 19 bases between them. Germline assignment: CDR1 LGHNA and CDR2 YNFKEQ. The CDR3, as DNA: TGTGCCAGCAGCCCTGAGAGAACTGCGGAGAGGCAGTACTTC. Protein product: CASSPERTAERQYF.

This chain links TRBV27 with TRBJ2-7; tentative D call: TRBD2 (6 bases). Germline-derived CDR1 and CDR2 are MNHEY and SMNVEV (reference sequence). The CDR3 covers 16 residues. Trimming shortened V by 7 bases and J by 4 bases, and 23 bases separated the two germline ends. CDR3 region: CASNQGTSPILYEQYF. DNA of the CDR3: TGTGCCAGCAATCAAGGAACTAGCCCTATCCTTTACGAGCAGTACTTC.

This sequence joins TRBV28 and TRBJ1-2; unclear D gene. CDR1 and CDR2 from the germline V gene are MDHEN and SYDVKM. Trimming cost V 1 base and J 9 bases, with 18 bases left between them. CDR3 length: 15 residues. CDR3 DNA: TGTGCCAGCAGTTTATTAAGGCAGTTAACTATGCGCTACACCTTC. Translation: CASSLLRQLTMRYTF.

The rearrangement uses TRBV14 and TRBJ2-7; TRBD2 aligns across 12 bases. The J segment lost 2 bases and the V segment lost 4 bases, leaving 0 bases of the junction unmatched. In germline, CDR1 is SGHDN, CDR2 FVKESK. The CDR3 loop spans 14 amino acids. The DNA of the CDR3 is TGTGCCAGCAGCCGGACTAGCGGGGCCTACGAGCAGTACTTC. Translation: CASSRTSGAYEQYF.

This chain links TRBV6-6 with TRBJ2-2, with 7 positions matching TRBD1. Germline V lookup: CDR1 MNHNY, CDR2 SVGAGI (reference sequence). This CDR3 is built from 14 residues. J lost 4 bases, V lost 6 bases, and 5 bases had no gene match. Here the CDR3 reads CASSRTGVTGELFF. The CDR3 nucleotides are TGTGCCAGCAGCCGTACAGGGGTCACCGGGGAGCTGTTTTTT.

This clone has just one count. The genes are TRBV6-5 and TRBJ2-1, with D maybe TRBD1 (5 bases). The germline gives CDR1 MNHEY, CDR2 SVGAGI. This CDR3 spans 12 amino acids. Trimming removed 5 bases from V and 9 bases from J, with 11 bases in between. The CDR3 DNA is TGTGCCAGCAGTCCTCCAGGGCTTGAGCAGTTCTTC. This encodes CASSPPGLEQFF.

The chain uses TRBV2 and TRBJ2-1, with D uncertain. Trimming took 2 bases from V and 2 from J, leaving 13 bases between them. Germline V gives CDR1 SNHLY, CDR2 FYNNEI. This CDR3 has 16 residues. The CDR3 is CASSERIDSTYNEQFF. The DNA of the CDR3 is TGTGCCAGCAGTGAACGGATCGACTCTACCTACAATGAGCAGTTCTTC.

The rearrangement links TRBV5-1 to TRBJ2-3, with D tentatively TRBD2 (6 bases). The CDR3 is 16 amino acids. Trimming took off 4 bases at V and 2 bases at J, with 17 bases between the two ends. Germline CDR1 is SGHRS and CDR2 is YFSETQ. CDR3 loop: CASSPGLADPTDTQYF. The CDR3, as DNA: TGCGCCAGCAGCCCCGGGTTAGCGGACCCCACAGATACGCAGTATTTT.

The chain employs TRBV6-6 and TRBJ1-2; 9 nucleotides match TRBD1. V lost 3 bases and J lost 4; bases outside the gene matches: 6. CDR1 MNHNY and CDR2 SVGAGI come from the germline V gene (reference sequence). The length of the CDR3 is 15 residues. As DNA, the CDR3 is TGTGCCAGCAGTTATGGCGGACAGGGGTCCTATGGCTACACCTTC. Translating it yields CASSYGGQGSYGYTF.

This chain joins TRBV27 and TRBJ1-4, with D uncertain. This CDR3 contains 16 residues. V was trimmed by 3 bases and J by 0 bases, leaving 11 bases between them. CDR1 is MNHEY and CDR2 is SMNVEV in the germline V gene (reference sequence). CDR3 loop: CASSFTGVATNEKLFF. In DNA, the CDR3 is TGTGCCAGCAGTTTTACCGGGGTTGCAACTAATGAAAAACTGTTTTTT.

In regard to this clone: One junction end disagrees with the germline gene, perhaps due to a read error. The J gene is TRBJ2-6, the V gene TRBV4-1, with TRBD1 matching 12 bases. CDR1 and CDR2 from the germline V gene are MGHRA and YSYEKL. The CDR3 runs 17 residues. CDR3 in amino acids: CASSQGTGGSRANVLTF. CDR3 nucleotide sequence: TGCGCCAGCAGCCAGGGGACAGGGGGCTCTAGGGCCAACGTCCTGACTTTC.

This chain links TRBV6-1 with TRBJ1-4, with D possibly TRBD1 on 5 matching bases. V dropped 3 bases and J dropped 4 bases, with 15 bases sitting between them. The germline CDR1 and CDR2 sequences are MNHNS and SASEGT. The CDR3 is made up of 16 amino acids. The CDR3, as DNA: TGTGCCAGCAGTGATGAACAGGCCGACCTTAATGAAAAACTGTTTTTT. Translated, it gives CASSDEQADLNEKLFF.

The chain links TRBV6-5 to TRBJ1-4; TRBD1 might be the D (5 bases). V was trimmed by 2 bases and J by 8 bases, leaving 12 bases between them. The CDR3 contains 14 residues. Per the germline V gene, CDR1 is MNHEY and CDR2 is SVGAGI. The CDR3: CASSYGAGREKLFF. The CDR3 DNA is TGTGCCAGCAGTTACGGGGCAGGGAGGGAAAAACTGTTTTTT.

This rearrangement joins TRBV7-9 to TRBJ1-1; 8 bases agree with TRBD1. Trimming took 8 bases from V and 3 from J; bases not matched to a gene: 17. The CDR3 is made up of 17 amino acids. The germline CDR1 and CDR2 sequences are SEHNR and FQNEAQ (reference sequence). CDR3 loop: CASPTSQLGQVYTEAFF. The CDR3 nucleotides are TGTGCCAGCCCAACGTCCCAACTGGGACAGGTGTACACTGAAGCTTTCTTT.

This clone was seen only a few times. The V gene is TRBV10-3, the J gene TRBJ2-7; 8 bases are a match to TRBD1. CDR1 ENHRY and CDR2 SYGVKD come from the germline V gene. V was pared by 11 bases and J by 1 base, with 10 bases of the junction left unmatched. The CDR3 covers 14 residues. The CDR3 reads CADNTGGQSYEQYF. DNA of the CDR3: TGTGCCGACAACACAGGGGGGCAATCCTACGAGCAGTACTTC.

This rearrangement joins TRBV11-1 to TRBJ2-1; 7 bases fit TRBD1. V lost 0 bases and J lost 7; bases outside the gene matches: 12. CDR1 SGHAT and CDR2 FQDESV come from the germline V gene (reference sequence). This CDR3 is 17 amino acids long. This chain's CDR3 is CASSLARWGPRGNEQFF. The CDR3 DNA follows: TGTGCCAGCAGCTTAGCGCGATGGGGGCCCAGGGGGAATGAGCAGTTCTTC.

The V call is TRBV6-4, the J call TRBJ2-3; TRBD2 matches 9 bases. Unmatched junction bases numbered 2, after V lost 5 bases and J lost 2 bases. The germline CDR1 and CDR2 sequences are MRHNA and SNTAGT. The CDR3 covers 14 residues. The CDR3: CASSSSGTTDTQYF. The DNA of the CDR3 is TGTGCCAGCAGTTCTAGCGGGACCACAGATACGCAGTATTTT.

The DNA for the CDR3 is TGTGCCAGCAGCAAAACCCGTCGGGGGGCCATCGATGAGCAGTTCTTC. Translation gives CASSKTRRGAIDEQFF. V and J are TRBV7-8 and TRBJ2-1, with D possibly being TRBD2 (7 bases). CDR3 length equals 16 residues. The V gene lost 5 bases and the J gene lost 8 bases, with 22 bases spanning the gap. Looked up from germline, CDR1 is SGHVS and CDR2 is FQNEAQ.

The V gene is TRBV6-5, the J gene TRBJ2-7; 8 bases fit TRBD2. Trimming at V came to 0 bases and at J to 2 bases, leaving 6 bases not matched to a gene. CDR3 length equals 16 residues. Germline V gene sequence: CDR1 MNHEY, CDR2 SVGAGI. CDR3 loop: CASSYSISGSTYEQYF. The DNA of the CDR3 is TGTGCCAGCAGTTACTCGATCAGCGGGAGTACCTACGAGCAGTACTTC.

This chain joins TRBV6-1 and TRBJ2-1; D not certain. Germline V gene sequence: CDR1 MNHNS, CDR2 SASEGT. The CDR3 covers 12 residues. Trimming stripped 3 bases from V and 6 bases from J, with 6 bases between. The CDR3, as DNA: TGTGCCAGCAGTGATTTCGTCAATGAGCAGTTCTTC. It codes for CASSDFVNEQFF.

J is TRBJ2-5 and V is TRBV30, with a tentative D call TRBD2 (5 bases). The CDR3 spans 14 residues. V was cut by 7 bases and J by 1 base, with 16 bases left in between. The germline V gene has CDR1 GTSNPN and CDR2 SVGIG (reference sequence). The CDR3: CASPRGESQETQYF. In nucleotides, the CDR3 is TGTGCCTCCCCTCGGGGAGAAAGCCAAGAGACCCAGTACTTC.

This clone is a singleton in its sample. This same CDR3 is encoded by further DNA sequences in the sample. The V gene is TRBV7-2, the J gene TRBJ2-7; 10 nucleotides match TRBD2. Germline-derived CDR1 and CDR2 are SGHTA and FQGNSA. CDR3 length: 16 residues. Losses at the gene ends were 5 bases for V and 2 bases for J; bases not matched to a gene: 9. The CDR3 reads CASSPVLAGEAYEQYF. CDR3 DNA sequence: TGTGCCAGCAGCCCTGTCCTAGCGGGGGAAGCCTACGAGCAGTACTTC.

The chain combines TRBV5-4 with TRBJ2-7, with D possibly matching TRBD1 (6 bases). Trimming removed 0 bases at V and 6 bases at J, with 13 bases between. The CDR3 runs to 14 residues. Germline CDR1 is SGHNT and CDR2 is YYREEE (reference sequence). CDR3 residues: CASSLVGAQGEQYF. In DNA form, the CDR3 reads TGTGCCAGCAGCTTGGTGGGGGCTCAAGGCGAGCAGTACTTC.

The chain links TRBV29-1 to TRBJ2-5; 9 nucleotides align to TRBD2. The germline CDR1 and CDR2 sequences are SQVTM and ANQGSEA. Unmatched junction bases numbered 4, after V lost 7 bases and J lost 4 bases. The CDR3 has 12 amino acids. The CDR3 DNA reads TGCAGCGCAGAAGCGGGGGGAGAGACCCAGTACTTC. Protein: CSAEAGGETQYF.

CDR3 residues: CASSSGYTDTQYF. In DNA form, the CDR3 reads TGTGCCAGCAGTTCGGGGTACACAGATACGCAGTATTTT. The V gene is TRBV28, the J gene TRBJ2-3; D might be TRBD2 (5 bases). V was clipped by 4 bases and J by 2 bases, with 7 bases between them. The CDR3 is 13 amino acids. The germline V gene encodes CDR1 MDHEN and CDR2 SYDVKM.

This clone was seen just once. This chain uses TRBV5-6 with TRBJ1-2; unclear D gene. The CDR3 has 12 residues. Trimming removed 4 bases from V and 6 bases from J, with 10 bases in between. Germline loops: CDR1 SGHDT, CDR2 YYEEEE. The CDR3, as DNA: TGTGCCAGCAGCCATGGAGGTAATGGCTACACCTTC. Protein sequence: CASSHGGNGYTF.

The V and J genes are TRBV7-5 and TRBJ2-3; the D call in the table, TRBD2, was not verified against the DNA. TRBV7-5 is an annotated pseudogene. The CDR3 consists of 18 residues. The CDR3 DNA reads TGTGCCAGAAGCTTAGACAGGACTAGCGGGATCAGCACAGATACGCAGTATTTT. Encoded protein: CARSLDRTSGISTDTQYF.

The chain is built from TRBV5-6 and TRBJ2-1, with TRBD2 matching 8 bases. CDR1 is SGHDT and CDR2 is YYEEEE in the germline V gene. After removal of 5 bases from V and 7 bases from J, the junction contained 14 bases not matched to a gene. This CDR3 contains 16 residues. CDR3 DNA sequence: TGTGCCAGCAGAAGAACGGGGGGGCCGTACGGGAATGAGCAGTTCTTC. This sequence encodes CASRRTGGPYGNEQFF.

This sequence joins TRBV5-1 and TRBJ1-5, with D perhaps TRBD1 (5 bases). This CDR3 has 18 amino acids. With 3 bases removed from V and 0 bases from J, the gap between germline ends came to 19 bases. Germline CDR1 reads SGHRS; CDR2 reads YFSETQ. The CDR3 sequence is CASSSTPREACSNQPQHF. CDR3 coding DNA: TGCGCCAGCAGCTCGACCCCCAGGGAGGCTTGTAGCAATCAGCCCCAGCATTTT. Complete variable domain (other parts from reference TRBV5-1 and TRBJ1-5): KAGVTQTPRYLIKTRGQQVTLSCSPISGHRSVSWYQQTPGQGLQFLFEYFSETQRNKGNFPGRFSGRQFSNSRSEMNVSTLELGDSALYLCASSSTPREACSNQPQHFGDGTRLSIL.